This T cell receptor beta chain was identified during a study of T-cell reconstitution after alpha-beta-depleted transplantation in children (dated by TCRdb to about 2016). Looking at the study overall: Using TCR repertoire profiling, the study followed T-cell immune reconstitution in a quantitative way in children after TCRalphabeta/CD19-depleted allogeneic hematopoietic cell transplantation.

What the treatment or condition label conveys for this sample: allogeneic hematopoietic cell transplantation with graft depleted of TCRalphabeta T cells and CD19 B cells. TCRalphabeta/CD19-depleted allogeneic hematopoietic cell grafts were given to the transplant recipients, all of whom were children. The receptor library was made with PCR. The sequencer listed for this sample is Illumina HiSeq 2500. Molecular barcoding was employed in the preparation of TCR libraries, with unique molecular identifiers being used to normalize TCRbeta repertoire quantification. In TCRdb, the public reads were trimmed at Q25 with fastp and aligned with MiXCR, with productive beta chains retained. Each record represents a unique CDR3 protein, reported with the most common genes and DNA among its rows. In all, the sample holds approximately 800,000 distinct CDR3 sequences, and approximately 15% of those were seen once. Of the sample, 5% is held by the ten largest clones.

Beyond this particular receptor, the publication reports: Apparently early alphabetaT-cell count recovery about two months after transplant reportedly relied on only several hundred rapidly expanded clones derived from non-depleted graft cells. In some patients, the high TCRbeta diversity seen at day 60 was put down to recipient T cells and intrathymic progenitors that had survived conditioning. Over subsequent months, a decline in hyperexpanded clone frequencies was noted, and after one year, T-cell counts and TCRbeta diversity were mostly ascribed to newly produced T cells.

The germline V end is reduced by 3 bases and the J end by 11 bases; junction bases left unmatched: 5. Inclusive of the bounding cysteine and phenylalanine, the CDR3 is 13 residues long. Solely the CDR3 DNA is kept, with 39 bases framed from the first base. A remark on this clonotype: The specificity of this receptor is unknown. No base qualities exist here, and no much larger clone lies one base off it.

The source of this sequence is a male patient younger than 18 who had a stem cell transplant for acute lymphoblastic leukemia, so the T cells may come from the graft donor. The specimen was PBMCs, mostly from graft donor cells, collected 360 days after TCRalphabeta/CD19-depleted stem cell transplant. The rearrangement combines TRBV12-3 or TRBV12-4 with TRBJ2-1; 9 central nucleotides agree with TRBD2. This receptor carries the CDR3 CASSFRGLAKQFF. Read as DNA, the sequence is TGTGCCAGCAGTTTCAGGGGACTAGCCAAGCAGTTCTTC.